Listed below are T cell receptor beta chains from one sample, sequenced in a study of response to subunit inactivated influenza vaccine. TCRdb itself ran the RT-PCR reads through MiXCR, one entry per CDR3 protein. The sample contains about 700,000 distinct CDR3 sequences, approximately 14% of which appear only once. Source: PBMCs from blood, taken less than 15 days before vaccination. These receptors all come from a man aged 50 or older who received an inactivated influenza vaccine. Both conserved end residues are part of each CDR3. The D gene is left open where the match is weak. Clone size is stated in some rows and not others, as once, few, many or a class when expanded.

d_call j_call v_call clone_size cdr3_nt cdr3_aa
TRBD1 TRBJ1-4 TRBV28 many TGTGCCAGCAGCTCCCCCCCGGGGACAGTCTTTGGTGAAAAACTGTTTTTT CASSSPPGTVFGEKLFF
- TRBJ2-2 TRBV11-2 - TGTGCCACCACATTTCAGGGGTTATTGGCCGGGGAGCTGTTTTTT CATTFQGLLAGELFF
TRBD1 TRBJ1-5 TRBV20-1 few TGCAGTGCCACACAGATCGGACAGGGCCATCAGCCCCAGCATTTT CSATQIGQGHQPQHF
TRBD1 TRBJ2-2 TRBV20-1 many TGCAGTGCAGAAGGCTTGGGGACAGGGGGCGTAGGCACCGGGGAGCTGTTTTTT CSAEGLGTGGVGTGELFF
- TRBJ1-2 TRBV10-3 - TGTGCCATCAGTGAGTCTGGAGAAGGGGCGGCTGGCTACACCTTC CAISESGEGAAGYTF
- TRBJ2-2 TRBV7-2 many TGTGCCAGCAGCTTAGTTACAAGCTACACCGGGGAGCTGTTTTTT CASSLVTSYTGELFF
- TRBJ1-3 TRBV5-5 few TGTGCCAGCAGCGCCTCAGTGGGACTAAGCTCTGGAAACACCATATATTTT CASSASVGLSSGNTIYF
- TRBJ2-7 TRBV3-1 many TGTGCCAGCAGCCAAAATGGGCCCGAGCAGTACTTC CASSQNGPEQYF
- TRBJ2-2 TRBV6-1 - TGTGCCAGCAGGGTTTACACCGGGGAGCTGTTTTTT CASRVYTGELFF
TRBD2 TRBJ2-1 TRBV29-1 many TGCAGCGTTCTCGGGAGGGTCAATGAGCAGTTCTTC CSVLGRVNEQFF
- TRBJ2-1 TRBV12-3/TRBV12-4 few TGTGCCAGCAACCGGGGACGGCATTACAATGAGCAGTTCTTC CASNRGRHYNEQFF
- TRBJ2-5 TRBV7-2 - TGTGCCAGCAGCTTATTTCGGGACGGGCGGGAGACCCAGTACTTC CASSLFRDGRETQYF
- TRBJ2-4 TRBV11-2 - TGTGCCAGCAGCTTAGGAGGGACCCTAGCCAAAAACATTCAGTACTTC CASSLGGTLAKNIQYF
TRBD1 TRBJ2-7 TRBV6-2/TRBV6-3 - TGTGCCAGCAAAGAACCCGGGACAGGGGTTTACGAGCAGTACTTC CASKEPGTGVYEQYF
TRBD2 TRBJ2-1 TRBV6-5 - TGTGCCTCACTAGCGGGTGGGGGTGAGCAGTTCTTC CASLAGGGEQFF
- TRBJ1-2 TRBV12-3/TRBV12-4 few TGTGCCAGCAGTTTAGAAGATCACTATGGCTACACCTTC CASSLEDHYGYTF
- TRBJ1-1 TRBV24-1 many TGTGCCACCAGTTTTGGGGACATGGCCACTGAAGCTTTCTTT CATSFGDMATEAFF
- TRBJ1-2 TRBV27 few TGTGCCAGCAGTCCCGCGGACAAGGTTGGCTATGGCTACACCTTC CASSPADKVGYGYTF
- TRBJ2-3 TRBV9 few TGTGCCAGCAGCCGTAGTGGTAGATACACAGATACGCAGTATTTT CASSRSGRYTDTQYF
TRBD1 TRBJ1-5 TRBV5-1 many TGCGCCAGCAGCCTGACAGGGGTCGGTCAGCCCCAGCATTTT CASSLTGVGQPQHF
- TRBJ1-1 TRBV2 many TGTGCCAGCAGTGGTGACACTGAAGCTTTCTTT CASSGDTEAFF
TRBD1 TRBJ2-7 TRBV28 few TGTGCCAGCAGTCTCCAGACAGGGAACTACGAGCAGTACTTC CASSLQTGNYEQYF
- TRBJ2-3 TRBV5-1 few TGCGCCAGCAGCTGGGGGAACAAGGCAGATACGCAGTATTTT CASSWGNKADTQYF
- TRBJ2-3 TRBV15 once TGTGCCACCAGCAGACGTTGGGGGACGGACAACACAGATACGCAGTATTTT CATSRRWGTDNTDTQYF
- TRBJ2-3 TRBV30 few TGTGCCTGGAGTGTCGGGGATACGCAGTATTTT CAWSVGDTQYF
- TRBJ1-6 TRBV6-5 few TGTGCCAGCAGTTACTCGATATTGGGGGAGTCACCCCTCCACTTT CASSYSILGESPLHF
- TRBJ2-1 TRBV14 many TGTGCCAGCAGCTCACGACTAGAGTACTTTGGAGGTGAGCAGTTCTTC CASSSRLEYFGGEQFF
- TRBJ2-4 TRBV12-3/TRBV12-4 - TGTGCCAGCAGTTTGGGGGCTGGCAAAAACATTCAGTACTTC CASSLGAGKNIQYF